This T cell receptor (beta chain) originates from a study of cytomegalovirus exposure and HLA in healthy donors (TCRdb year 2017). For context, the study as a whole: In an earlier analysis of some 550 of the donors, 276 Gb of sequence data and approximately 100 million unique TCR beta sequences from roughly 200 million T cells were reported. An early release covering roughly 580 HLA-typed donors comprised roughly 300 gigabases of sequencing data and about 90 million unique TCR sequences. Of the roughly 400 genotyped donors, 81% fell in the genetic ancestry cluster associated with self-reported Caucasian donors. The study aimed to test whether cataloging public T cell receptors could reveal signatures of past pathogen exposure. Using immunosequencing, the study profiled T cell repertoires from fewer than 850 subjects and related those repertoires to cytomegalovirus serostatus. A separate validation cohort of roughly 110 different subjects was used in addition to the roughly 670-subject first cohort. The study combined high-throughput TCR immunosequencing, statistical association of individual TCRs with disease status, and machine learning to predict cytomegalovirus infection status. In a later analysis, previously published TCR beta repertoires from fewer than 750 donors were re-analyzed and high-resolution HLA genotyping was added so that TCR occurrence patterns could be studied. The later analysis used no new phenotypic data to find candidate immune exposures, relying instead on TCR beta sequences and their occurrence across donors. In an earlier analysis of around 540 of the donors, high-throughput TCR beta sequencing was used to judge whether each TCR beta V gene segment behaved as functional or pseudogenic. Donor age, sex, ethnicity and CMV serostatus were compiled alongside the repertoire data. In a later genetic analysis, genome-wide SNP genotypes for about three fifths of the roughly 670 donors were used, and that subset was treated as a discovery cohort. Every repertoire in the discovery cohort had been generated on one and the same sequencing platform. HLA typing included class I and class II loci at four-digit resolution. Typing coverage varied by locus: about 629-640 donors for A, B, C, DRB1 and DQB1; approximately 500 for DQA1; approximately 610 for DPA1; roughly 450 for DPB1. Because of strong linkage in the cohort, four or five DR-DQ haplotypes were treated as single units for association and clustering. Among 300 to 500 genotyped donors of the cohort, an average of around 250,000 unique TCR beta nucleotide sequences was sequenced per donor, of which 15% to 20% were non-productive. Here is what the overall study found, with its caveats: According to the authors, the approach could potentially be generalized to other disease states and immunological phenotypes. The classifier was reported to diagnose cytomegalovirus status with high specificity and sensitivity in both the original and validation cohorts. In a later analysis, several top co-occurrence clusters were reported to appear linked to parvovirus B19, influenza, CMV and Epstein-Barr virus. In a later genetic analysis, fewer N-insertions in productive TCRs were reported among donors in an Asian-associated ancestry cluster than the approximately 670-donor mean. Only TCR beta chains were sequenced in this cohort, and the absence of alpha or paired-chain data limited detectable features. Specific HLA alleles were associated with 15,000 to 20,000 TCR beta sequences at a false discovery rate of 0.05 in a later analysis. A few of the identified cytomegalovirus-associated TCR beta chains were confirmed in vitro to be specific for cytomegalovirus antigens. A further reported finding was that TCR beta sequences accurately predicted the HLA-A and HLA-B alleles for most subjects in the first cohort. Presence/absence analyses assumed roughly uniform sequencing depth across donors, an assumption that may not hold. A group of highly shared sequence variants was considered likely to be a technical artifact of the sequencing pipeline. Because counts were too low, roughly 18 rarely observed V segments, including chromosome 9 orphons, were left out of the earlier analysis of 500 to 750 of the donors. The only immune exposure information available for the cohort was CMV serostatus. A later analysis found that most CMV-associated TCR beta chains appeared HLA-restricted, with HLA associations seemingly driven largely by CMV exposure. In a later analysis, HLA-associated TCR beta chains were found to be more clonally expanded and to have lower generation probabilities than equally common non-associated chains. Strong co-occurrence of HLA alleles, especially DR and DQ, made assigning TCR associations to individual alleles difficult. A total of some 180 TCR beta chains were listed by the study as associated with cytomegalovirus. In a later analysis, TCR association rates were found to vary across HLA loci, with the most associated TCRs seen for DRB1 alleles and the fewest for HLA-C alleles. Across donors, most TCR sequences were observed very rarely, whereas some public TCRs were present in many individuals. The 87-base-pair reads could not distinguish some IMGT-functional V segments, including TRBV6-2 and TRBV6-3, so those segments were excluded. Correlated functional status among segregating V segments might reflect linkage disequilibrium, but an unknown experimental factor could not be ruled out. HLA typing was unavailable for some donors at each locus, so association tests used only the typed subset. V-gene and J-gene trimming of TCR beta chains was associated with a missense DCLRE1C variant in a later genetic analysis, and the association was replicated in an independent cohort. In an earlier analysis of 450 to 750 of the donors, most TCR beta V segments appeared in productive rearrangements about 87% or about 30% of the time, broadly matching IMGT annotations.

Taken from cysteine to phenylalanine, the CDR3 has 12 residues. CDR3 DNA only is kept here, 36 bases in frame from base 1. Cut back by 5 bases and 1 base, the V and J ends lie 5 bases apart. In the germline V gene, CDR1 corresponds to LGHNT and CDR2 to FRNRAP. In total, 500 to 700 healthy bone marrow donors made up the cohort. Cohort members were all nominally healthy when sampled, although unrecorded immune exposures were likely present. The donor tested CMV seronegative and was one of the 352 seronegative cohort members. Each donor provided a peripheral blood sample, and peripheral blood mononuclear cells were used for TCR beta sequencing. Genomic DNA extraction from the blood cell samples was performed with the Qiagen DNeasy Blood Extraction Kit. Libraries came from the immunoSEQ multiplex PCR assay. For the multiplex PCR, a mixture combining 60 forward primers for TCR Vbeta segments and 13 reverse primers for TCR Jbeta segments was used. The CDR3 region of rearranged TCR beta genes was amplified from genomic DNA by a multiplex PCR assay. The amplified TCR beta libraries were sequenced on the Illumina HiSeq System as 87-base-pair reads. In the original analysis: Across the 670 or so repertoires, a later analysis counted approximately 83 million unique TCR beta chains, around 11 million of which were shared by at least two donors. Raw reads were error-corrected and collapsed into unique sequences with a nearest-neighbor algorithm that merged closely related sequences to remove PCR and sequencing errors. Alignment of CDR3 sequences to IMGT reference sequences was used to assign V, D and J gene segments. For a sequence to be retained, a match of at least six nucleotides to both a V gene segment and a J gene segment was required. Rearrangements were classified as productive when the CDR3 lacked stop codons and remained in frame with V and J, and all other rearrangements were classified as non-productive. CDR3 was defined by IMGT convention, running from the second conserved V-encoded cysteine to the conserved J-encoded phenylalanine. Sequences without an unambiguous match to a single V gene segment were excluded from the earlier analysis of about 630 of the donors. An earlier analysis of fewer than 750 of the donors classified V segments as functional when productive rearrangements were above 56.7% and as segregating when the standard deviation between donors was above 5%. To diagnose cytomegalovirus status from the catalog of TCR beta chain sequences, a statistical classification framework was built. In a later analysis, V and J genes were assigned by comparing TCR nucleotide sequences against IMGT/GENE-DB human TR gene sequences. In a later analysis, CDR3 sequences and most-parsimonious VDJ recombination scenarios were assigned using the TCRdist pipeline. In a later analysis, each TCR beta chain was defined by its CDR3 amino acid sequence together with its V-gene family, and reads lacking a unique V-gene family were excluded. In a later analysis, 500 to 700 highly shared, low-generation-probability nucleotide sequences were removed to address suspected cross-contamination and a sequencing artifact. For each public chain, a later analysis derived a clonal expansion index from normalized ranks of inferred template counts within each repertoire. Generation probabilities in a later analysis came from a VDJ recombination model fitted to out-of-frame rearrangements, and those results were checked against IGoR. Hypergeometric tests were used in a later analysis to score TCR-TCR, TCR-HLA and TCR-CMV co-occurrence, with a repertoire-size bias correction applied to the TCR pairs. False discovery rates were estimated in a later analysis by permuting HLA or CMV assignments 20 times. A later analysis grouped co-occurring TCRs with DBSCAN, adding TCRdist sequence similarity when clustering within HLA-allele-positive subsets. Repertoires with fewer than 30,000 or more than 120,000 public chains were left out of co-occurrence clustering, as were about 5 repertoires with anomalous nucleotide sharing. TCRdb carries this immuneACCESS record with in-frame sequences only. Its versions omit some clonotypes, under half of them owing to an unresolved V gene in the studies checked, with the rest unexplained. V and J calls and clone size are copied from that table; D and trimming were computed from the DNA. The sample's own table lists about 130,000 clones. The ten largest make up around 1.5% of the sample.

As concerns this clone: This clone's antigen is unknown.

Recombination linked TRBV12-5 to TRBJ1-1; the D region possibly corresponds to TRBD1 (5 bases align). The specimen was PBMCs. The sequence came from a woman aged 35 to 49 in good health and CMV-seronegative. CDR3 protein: CASGQGNTEAFF. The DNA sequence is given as TGTGCTAGTGGTCAGGGGAACACTGAAGCTTTCTTT.